Each of the 12 T cell receptor beta chains below was sequenced from the same sample in a study of Graves' ophthalmopathy and Graves' hyperthyroidism. From RNA, the CDR3 regions of TCR beta chains were amplified and sequenced. HTBI primers were employed in first-round RT-PCR, then a second-round multiplex PCR followed. TCRdb redid the calling of the multiplex PCR reads with MiXCR, one entry per CDR3 protein. The sample includes about 380,000 distinct CDR3 sequences, 15% of them seen just once. Sequencing was performed on peripheral blood. The receptors stem from a woman under 30 with stable Graves' hyperthyroidism.

The V call is TRBV6-5, the J call TRBJ1-1; D is possibly TRBD1 (5 bases). CDR3 length equals 15 residues. Trimming removed 2 bases at V and 0 bases at J, with 10 bases between. CDR1 and CDR2 (germline): MNHEY, SVGAGI. CDR3 protein: CASSYHPGLNTEAFF. For the CDR3, the DNA is TGTGCCAGCAGTTACCATCCGGGACTGAACACTGAAGCTTTCTTT.

Ten or more counts support this clonotype. The V call is TRBV10-3, the J call TRBJ1-5; weak D call: TRBD1 (6 bases). V was clipped by 7 bases and J by 5 bases, with 15 bases between them. Germline V CDR1 and CDR2: ENHRY, SYGVKD. This CDR3 contains 14 residues. The CDR3 sequence is CAIKRQDDDQPQHF. CDR3 in DNA: TGTGCCATCAAAAGACAGGACGACGATCAGCCCCAGCATTTT.

Comment on this clonotype: This may stem from a read error, because a much larger clone lies one nucleotide away. The rearrangement links TRBV7-2 to TRBJ2-5; either TRBD1 or TRBD2 may supply D (5 bases each). The CDR3 has 14 amino acids. Germline V gene data show CDR1 as SGHTA and CDR2 as FQGNSA. Trimming left V 5 bases short and J 7 bases short, with 17 bases between. The CDR3 DNA reads as TGTGCCAGCAGCCGGGACGGGCCCACGGGGACCCAGTACTTC. Its protein is CASSRDGPTGTQYF.

J is TRBJ2-7 and V is TRBV6-1, with 7 bases that match TRBD1. The CDR3 sequence is 13 residues long. The V gene's germline CDR1 is MNHNS and CDR2 SASEGT. Trimming cost V 6 bases and J 6 bases; bases outside gene matches: 8. Here the CDR3 reads CASSQGQVREQYF. CDR3 DNA sequence: TGTGCCAGCAGCCAAGGACAGGTCCGCGAGCAGTACTTC.

This clonotype was observed at least ten times. This sequence joins TRBV4-1 and TRBJ1-1; D unclear. Germline CDR1 is MGHRA and CDR2 is YSYEKL. V lost 6 bases and J lost 1, with 15 bases in between. The CDR3 extends over 15 amino acids. For the CDR3, the DNA is TGCGCCAGCAGGGGAGTGAAGGGATGGAACACTGAAGCTTTCTTT. Protein: CASRGVKGWNTEAFF.

In its sample, this clonotype was seen many times. V is TRBV6-2 or TRBV6-3 and J is TRBJ1-1; D not certain. This CDR3 has 13 amino acids. Trimming shortened V by 2 bases and J by 1 base, and 5 bases separated the two germline ends. The V gene's germline CDR1 is MNHEY and CDR2 SVGEGT. Here the CDR3 DNA reads TGTGCCAGCAGTTACGCGGGGAACACTGAAGCTTTCTTT. It yields the protein CASSYAGNTEAFF.

Ten or more counts support this clonotype. The V call is TRBV14, the J call TRBJ2-7, with 8 bases that match TRBD1. The CDR3 is made up of 17 amino acids. Trimming removed 4 bases from V and 5 bases from J; junction bases left unmatched: 16. Germline CDR1 and CDR2: SGHDN and FVKESK. This CDR3 reads CASSLRFGTGLGHEQYF. The CDR3, as DNA: TGTGCCAGCAGCCTACGATTCGGGACAGGTCTGGGCCACGAGCAGTACTTC.

This clonotype was detected many times. This chain links TRBV6-1 with TRBJ1-5; D not certain. There are 15 residues in the CDR3. Trimming took 7 bases from V and 7 from J, leaving 20 bases between them. From germline, CDR1 is MNHNS and CDR2 SASEGT. CDR3 sequence (DNA): TGTGCCAGCACCCTGTGGTCAGGAGGGAGCCAGCCCCAGCATTTT. Encoded protein: CASTLWSGGSQPQHF.

The rearrangement joins TRBV28 to TRBJ1-1; D is uncertain. This CDR3 is built from 15 residues. The germline V gene encodes CDR1 MDHEN and CDR2 SYDVKM. The V end was cut by 3 bases, the J end by 0 bases, with 11 bases between. The CDR3 spells CASSFDNILNTEAFF. As DNA, the CDR3 is TGTGCCAGCAGTTTTGATAACATCTTGAACACTGAAGCTTTCTTT.

The genes are TRBV2 and TRBJ2-5, with a possible D match to TRBD1 (6 bases). CDR1 and CDR2 from the germline V gene are SNHLY and FYNNEI. Trimming cost V 6 bases and J 5 bases, with 10 bases left between them. The CDR3 has 12 amino acids. The CDR3 nucleotides read TGTGCCAGCAGACAGGGATTGGAGACCCAGTACTTC. Its translation is CASRQGLETQYF.

The J gene is TRBJ2-4, the V gene TRBV27, with a tentative D call TRBD2 (6 bases). V lost 5 bases, J lost 0 bases, and 11 bases lay in between. In germline, CDR1 is MNHEY, CDR2 SMNVEV (reference sequence). The CDR3 contains 15 residues. The CDR3 region has the DNA TGTGCCAGCAGTCCGGGACTTCTAGCCAAAAACATTCAGTACTTC. Protein sequence: CASSPGLLAKNIQYF.

This clonotype was detected many times. V usage is TRBV29-1 and J usage is TRBJ1-1; D is uncertain. The CDR3 totals 13 residues. Trimming removed 7 bases from V and 2 bases from J, with 14 bases in between. Per germline, CDR1 SQVTM and CDR2 ANQGSEA. CDR3 sequence reads: CSAKRPGNTEAFF. The CDR3 DNA is TGCAGCGCTAAAAGACCGGGAAACACTGAAGCTTTCTTT.